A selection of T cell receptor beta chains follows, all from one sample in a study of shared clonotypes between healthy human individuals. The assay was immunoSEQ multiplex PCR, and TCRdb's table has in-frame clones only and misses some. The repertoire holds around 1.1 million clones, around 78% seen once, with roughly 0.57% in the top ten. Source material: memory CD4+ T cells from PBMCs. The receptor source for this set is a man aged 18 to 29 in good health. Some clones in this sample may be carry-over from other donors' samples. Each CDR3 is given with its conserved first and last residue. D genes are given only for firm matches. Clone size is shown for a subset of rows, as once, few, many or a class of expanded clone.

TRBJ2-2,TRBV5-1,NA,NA,TGCGCCAGCAGCTCCGACAGGAGGAACACCGGGGAGCTGTTTTTT,CASSSDRRNTGELFF
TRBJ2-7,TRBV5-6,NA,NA,TGTGCCAGCAGCGCCTCCGCCGGCGAGCAGTACTTC,CASSASAGEQYF
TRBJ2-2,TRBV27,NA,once,TGTGCCAGCAGTTTATCAGGACAGACCACCGGGGAGCTGTTTTTT,CASSLSGQTTGELFF
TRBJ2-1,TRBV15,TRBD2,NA,TGTGCCACCAGCAGATCCCAGGGACTAGCGGGACTAGAGCAGTTCTTC,CATSRSQGLAGLEQFF
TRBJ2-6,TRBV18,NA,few,TGTGCCAGCTCACCGAACAGGGGGGCCAACGTCCTGACTTTC,CASSPNRGANVLTF
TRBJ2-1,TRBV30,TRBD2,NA,TGTGCCTGGGTAGCGGGAAGCTCCTACAATGAGCAGTTCTTC,CAWVAGSSYNEQFF
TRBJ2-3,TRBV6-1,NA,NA,TGTGCCATCAGTGAGTCGTCTAGCGGAGGGGGGGATACGCAGTATTTT,CAISESSSGGGDTQYF
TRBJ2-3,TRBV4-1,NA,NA,TGCGCCAGCAGCCAAGATCGCCCCACCCCTGACACAGATACGCAGTATTTT,CASSQDRPTPDTDTQYF
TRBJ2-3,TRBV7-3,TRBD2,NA,TGTGCCAGCAGCATGACTAGCGGGAGGCGCACGCAGTATTTT,CASSMTSGRRTQYF
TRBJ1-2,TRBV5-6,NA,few,TGTGCCAGCAGTGGATATCGGATCCTGTCGGGAGGCTACACCTTC,CASSGYRILSGGYTF
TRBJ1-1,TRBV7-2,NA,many,TGTGCCAGCAGCTTAGTTAGGGTTGGGACTGAAGCTTTCTTT,CASSLVRVGTEAFF
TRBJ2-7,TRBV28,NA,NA,TGTGCCAGCAGTTTTTCGGCCCTCGCATTCACCCACGAGCAGTACTTC,CASSFSALAFTHEQYF
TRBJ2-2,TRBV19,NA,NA,TGTGCCAGTAGTATGAAATCCCCAGGGAGGCCCGGGGAGCTGTTTTTT,CASSMKSPGRPGELFF
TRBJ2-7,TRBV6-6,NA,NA,TGTGCCAGCACCTCCGAAGGGTCCTACGAGCAGTACTTC,CASTSEGSYEQYF
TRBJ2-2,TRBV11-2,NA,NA,TGTGCCAGCAGCCGGGTTGGGGCGGGCGGCCCAGGGAACACCGGGGAGCTGTTTTTT,CASSRVGAGGPGNTGELFF
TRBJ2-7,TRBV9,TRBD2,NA,TGTGCCAGCAGCGCCCAGCGGGGGTACGAGCAGTACTTC,CASSAQRGYEQYF
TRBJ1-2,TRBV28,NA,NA,TGTGCCAGCGGGTCCGGGGGGTTAGCTAACTATGGCTACACCTTC,CASGSGGLANYGYTF
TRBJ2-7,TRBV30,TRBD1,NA,TGTGCCTGGAGTACCAAACAGGGGGCCCAGTACGAGCAGTACTTC,CAWSTKQGAQYEQYF
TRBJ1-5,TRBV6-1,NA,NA,TGTGCCAGCACGGCCGGGAGCAATCAGCCCCAGCATTTT,CASTAGSNQPQHF
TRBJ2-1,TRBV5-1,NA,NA,TGCGCCAGCAGCAGTCAGTCAAACTACAATGAGCAGTTCTTC,CASSSQSNYNEQFF
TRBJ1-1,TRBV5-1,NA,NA,TGCGCCAGCAGCCGGGTGGGCGAAGCTTTCTTT,CASSRVGEAFF
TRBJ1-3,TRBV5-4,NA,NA,TGTGCCAGCAGCTTGATGCCGCCGAGCTCTGGAAACACCATATATTTT,CASSLMPPSSGNTIYF